A selection of T cell receptor beta chains follows, all from one sample in a study of T cells in Graves' hyperthyroidism and ophthalmopathy. TCRdb processed the multiplex PCR reads anew with MiXCR; each CDR3 protein has one entry. The sample lists approximately 870,000 distinct CDR3 sequences, roughly 40% occurring once. Material for sequencing was blood. These receptors originate from a man aged 18 to 30 with Graves' hyperthyroidism. Both conserved end residues are trimmed from each CDR3.

v_call: TRBV7-9
cdr3_length: 12
cdr3_aa: ASSFEGSGEGYT

v_call: TRBV7-9
cdr3_length: 10
cdr3_aa: ASRPTSNTIY

v_call: TRBV20-1
cdr3_length: 13
cdr3_aa: SATFGREIYTEAF

v_call: TRBV7-2
cdr3_length: 13
cdr3_aa: ASSPLGQGSYEQY

v_call: TRBV12-3/TRBV12-4
cdr3_length: 12
cdr3_aa: ASGMTPGGETQY

v_call: TRBV7-6
cdr3_length: 11
cdr3_aa: ASGPGDGYEQY

v_call: TRBV25-1
cdr3_length: 11
cdr3_aa: ASSDLFPYEQY

v_call: TRBV20-1
cdr3_length: 9
cdr3_aa: SASPAGSQY

v_call: TRBV5-1
cdr3_length: 12
cdr3_aa: ASSSQLTNTEAF

v_call: TRBV7-9
cdr3_length: 17
cdr3_aa: ASSLGSWGNRGMNTEAF

v_call: TRBV9
cdr3_length: 12
cdr3_aa: ASSVGPTTEKLF

v_call: TRBV24-1
cdr3_length: 16
cdr3_aa: ATSRGQGEIRFFYEQY

v_call: TRBV29-1
cdr3_length: 12
cdr3_aa: SVGQTSGANVLT

v_call: TRBV20-1
cdr3_length: 14
cdr3_aa: SARDLRALSSYEQY

v_call: TRBV7-9
cdr3_length: 13
cdr3_aa: ASSLWDGDPYGYT

v_call: TRBV6-6
cdr3_length: 12
cdr3_aa: ASRTGHSSYEQY

v_call: TRBV7-9
cdr3_length: 11
cdr3_aa: ASSFRDGYEQY

v_call: TRBV9
cdr3_length: 13
cdr3_aa: ASSTDYTETYEQY

v_call: TRBV5-4
cdr3_length: 13
cdr3_aa: ASSQGNRANTEAF

v_call: TRBV5-1
cdr3_length: 13
cdr3_aa: ASSSGPGANYGYT

v_call: TRBV20-1
cdr3_length: 11
cdr3_aa: SASWGGRETQY

v_call: TRBV25-1
cdr3_length: 11
cdr3_aa: ARDGTGRETQY

v_call: TRBV20-1
cdr3_length: 11
cdr3_aa: SLAGTTNYEQY

v_call: TRBV7-2
cdr3_length: 12
cdr3_aa: ASPGPPLNYGYT